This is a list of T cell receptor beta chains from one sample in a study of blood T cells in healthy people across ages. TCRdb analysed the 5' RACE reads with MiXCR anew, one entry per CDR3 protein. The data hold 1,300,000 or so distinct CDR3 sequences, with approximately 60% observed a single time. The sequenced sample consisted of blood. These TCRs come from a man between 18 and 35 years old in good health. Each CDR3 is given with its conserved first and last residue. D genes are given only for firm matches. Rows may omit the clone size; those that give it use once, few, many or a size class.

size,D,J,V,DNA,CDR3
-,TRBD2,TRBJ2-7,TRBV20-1,TGCAGTGCTTGCCCTTCCCCGACTAGCGGAGGGTGGTACGAGCAGTACTTC,CSACPSPTSGGWYEQYF
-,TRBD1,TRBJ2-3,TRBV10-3,TGTGCCATCAGTGAGTGGGGACAGACAGATACGCAGTATTTT,CAISEWGQTDTQYF
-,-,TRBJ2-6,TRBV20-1,TGCAGTGCTAGAGATCGGACGATCGCTGGGGCCAACGTCCTGACTTTC,CSARDRTIAGANVLTF
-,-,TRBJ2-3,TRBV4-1,TGCGCCAGCAGCCAAGGGCGGTACACAGATACGCAGTATTTT,CASSQGRYTDTQYF
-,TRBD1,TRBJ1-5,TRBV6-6,TGTGCCAGCAGTTACTCGGGGACAGGGGACAGCAATCAGCCCCAGCATTTT,CASSYSGTGDSNQPQHF
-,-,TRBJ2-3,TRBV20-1,TGCAGTGCTAGAGATCAAAGTGGGAGAGGGGGGAATACGCAGTATTTT,CSARDQSGRGGNTQYF
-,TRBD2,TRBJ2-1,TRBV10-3,TGTGCGGTGACTAGCGCGTACCAAGAGACCCAGTTCTTC,CAVTSAYQETQFF
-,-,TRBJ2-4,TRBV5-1,TGCGCCAGCAGCTTGGAGCACAGGGACGACATTCAGTACTTC,CASSLEHRDDIQYF
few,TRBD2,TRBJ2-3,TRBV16,TGTGCCAGCAGCCAATGGTTGGCGGGAGAGAGCACAGATACGCAGTATTTT,CASSQWLAGESTDTQYF
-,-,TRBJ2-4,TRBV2,TGTGCCAGCAGTGAAGAGGCAGGAGGGAACATTCAGTACTTC,CASSEEAGGNIQYF
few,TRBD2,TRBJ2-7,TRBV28,TGTGCCAGCAGTCCCCGCGTGGGTCCGGGAGGCTACGAGCAGTACTTC,CASSPRVGPGGYEQYF
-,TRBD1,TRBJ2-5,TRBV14,TGTGCCAGCAGCCGGGCCCGGGACAGGGCCTTCCAAGAGACCCAGTACTTC,CASSRARDRAFQETQYF
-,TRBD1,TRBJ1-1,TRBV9,TGTGCCAGCAGCCCGGGGACAGGGAAAACTTTCTTT,CASSPGTGKTFF
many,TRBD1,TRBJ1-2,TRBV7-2,TGTGCCAGCAGTGACCGTCGCACAGGGGGCTTCGGCTACACCTTC,CASSDRRTGGFGYTF
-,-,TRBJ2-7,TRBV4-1,TGCGCCAGCAGCCAAGATAAGACCCGGTCCCCCTACGAGCAGTACTTC,CASSQDKTRSPYEQYF
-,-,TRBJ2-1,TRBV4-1,TGCGCCAGCAGCCAAGGGGTTCGGTTCGGCCACAATGAGCAGTTCTTC,CASSQGVRFGHNEQFF
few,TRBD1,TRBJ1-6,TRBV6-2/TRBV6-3,TGTGCCAGTTCGATCCGGGACAGGGACTATTCACCCCTCCACTTT,CASSIRDRDYSPLHF
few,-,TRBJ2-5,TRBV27,TGTGCCAGCAGTTTTCGCAGGGACCAAGAGACCCAGTACTTC,CASSFRRDQETQYF
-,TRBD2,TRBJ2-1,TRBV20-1,TGCAGTGCCCAACGAGGGAGCGGGGGACCCTCCTACAATGAGCAGTTCTTC,CSAQRGSGGPSYNEQFF
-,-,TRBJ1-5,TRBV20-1,TGCAGTGCTAGAGATGGGTACGGGGGACAGCCCCAGCATTTT,CSARDGYGGQPQHF
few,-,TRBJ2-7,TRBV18,TGTGCCAGCTCCGTTGCCGACAGCCCCTCCTACGAGCAGTACTTC,CASSVADSPSYEQYF
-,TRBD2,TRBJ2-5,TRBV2,TGTGCCAGCAGTGAAAGACTAGCGGGAAAGGATGAGCAGTACTTC,CASSERLAGKDEQYF
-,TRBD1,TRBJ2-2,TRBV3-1,TGTGCCAGCAGCCAAGACTGGACAGGGACCGGGGAGCTGTTTTTT,CASSQDWTGTGELFF